This TCR beta chain was sequenced during a study of T cells in Graves' hyperthyroidism and ophthalmopathy. Study as a whole: Peripheral blood was drawn at first diagnosis, prior to all treatment.

For ophthalmopathy patients, the Clinical Activity Score was at least 3 and the NOSPECS grade at least 4; duration was under 3 months. This clonotype was detected many times. Amplified TCR beta CDR3 regions derived from RNA transcripts. A set of HTBI primers served as the primers for a first-round RT-PCR of the TCR CDR3. A single record per CDR3 protein comes from TCRdb applying MiXCR to the multiplex PCR reads. The repertoire consists of hundreds of thousands of distinct CDR3 sequences, with roughly 13% occurring once and the leading ten covering about 37%. Trimming cost V 2 bases and J 5 bases, with 21 bases left between them. Germline CDR1 is LNHNV and CDR2 is YYDKDF (reference sequence). The CDR3 has 17 amino acids.

This chain connects TRBV15 to TRBJ1-1, with a weak D call TRBD1 (5 bases). The clonotype originates from a woman between 40 and 50 years old with Graves' ophthalmopathy. The sequencing input was blood. In nucleotides, the CDR3 is TGTGCCACCAGCAGATTCCGGGGGACCCTCGGATGGACTGAAGCTTTCTTT. Translating gives CATSRFRGTLGWTEAFF.